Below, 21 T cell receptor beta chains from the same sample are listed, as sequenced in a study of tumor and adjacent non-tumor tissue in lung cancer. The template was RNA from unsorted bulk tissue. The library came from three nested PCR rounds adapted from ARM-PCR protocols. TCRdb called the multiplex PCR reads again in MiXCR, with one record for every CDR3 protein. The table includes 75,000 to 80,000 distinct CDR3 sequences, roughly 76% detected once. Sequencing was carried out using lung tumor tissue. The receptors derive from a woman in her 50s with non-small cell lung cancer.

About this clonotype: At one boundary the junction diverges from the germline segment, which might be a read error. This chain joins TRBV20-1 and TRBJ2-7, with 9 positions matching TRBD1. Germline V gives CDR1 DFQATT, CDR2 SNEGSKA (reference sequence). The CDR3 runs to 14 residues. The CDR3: CSVSDRGFSYDQYF. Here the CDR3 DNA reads TGCAGTGTCTCTGACAGGGGGTTTTCCTACGACCAGTACTTC.

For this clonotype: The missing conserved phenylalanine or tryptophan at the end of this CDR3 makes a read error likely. As DNA, the CDR3 is TGTGCCAGTAGCACCGGACTAGCGGTATCTAGTGGGACAGATACGCAGTATCTT. Protein product: CASSTGLAVSSGTDTQYL. The chain links TRBV5-5 to TRBJ2-3; 10 bases match TRBD2. The length of the CDR3 is 18 residues. J was trimmed by 3 bases and V by 8 bases; bases with no gene match: 18. Germline CDR1 SGHKS, CDR2 YYEKEE (reference sequence).

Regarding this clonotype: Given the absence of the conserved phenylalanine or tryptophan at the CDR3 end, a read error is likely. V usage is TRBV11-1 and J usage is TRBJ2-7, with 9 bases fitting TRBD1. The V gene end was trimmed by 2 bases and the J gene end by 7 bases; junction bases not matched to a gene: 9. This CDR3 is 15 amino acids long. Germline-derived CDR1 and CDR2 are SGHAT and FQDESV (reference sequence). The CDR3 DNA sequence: TGTGCCAGCAGCTTAAGGGACAGGGACGAATATGAGCAGTACATC. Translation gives CASSLRDRDEYEQYI.

CDR3 bases: TGCGCCAGCAGTCCAGGGGGGGGCACTGAAGCTTTCTTT. Protein product: CASSPGGGTEAFF. J is TRBJ1-1 and V is TRBV10-2; 7 bases are shared with TRBD1. This CDR3 contains 13 residues. V shed 5 bases, J shed 4 bases, and the junction held 4 bases outside the gene matches. Germline values: CDR1 WSHSY, CDR2 SAAADI.

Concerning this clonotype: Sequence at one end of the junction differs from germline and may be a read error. CDR3 in DNA: TGTGTCAGCAGCTTAGGGTCAGGGACCGGCTCCTACGAGCAGCACTTC. The encoded protein is CVSSLGSGTGSYEQHF. This rearrangement joins TRBV11-2 to TRBJ2-7; D assignment may be TRBD1 or TRBD2 (5 bases each). Germline V CDR1 and CDR2: SGHAT, FQNNGV. CDR3 length: 16 residues.

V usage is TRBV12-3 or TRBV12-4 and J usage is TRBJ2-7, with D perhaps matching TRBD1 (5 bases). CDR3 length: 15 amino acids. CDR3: CGSSPVQGQGYEQYF. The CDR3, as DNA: TGTGGCAGTAGTCCCGTCCAGGGTCAGGGCTACGAGCAGTACTTC.

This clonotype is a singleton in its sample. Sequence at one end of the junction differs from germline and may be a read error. Written as DNA, the CDR3 is TGTGCCAGCACCCAAGGACAGGACTCGGGAGGTGCCTACAATGATCAGTTCTTC. Protein: CASTQGQDSGGAYNDQFF. The V and J genes are TRBV4-2 and TRBJ2-1; TRBD1 or TRBD2 may be the D gene (7 bases each). The germline gives CDR1 LGHNA, CDR2 YNFKEQ. The CDR3 is made up of 18 amino acids.

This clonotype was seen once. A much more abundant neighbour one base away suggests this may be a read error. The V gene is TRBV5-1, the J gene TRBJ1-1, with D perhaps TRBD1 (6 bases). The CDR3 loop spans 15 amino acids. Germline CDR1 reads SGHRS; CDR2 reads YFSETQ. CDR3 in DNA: TGCGGCAGCAGCTTCGCACAGGGCGGAGGGACTGAAGCTTTCTTT. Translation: CGSSFAQGGGTEAFF.

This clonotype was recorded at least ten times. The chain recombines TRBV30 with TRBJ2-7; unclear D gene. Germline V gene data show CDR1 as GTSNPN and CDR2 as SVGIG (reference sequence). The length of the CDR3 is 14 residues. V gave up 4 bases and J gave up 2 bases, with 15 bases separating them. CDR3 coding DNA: TGTGCCTGGACCCTGGGAAGGACCGCCTACGAGCAGTACTTC. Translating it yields CAWTLGRTAYEQYF.

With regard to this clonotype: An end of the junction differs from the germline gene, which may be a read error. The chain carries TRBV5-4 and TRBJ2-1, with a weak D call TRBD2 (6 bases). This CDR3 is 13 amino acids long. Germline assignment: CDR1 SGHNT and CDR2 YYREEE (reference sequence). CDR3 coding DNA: TGTACCAGCAGCGCGGGACCTTGGGATGGGCAGTTCTTC. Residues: CTSSAGPWDGQFF.

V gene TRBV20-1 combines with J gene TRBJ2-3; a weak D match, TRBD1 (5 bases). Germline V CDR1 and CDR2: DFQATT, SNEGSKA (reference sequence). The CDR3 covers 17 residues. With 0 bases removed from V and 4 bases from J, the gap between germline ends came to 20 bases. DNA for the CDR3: TGCAGTGCTAGAGATTTCAAAGGGGCTATTTTGTCAGATACGCAGTATTTT. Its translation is CSARDFKGAILSDTQYF.

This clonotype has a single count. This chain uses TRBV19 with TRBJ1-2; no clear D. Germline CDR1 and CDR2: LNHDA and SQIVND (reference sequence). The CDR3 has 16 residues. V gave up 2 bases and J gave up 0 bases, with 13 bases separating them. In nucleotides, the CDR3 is TGTGCCAGTAGTATATCCGGAGGCAATTCTAACTATGGCTACACCTTC. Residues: CASSISGGNSNYGYTF.

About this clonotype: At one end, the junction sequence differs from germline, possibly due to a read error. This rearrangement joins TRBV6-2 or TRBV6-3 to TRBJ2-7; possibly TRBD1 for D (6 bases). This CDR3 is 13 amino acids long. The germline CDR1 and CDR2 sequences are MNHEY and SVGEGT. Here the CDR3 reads CTSLGQLPCDQYF. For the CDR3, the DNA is TGTACCAGCCTAGGACAGCTCCCCTGCGACCAGTACTTC.

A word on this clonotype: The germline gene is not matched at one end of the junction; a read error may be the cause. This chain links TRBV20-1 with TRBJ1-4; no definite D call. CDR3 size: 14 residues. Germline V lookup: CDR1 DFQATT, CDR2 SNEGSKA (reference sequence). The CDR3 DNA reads TGCAGTGCTAGACTTGGTTCAACTAATGGAAAACTGTTATTT. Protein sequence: CSARLGSTNGKLLF.

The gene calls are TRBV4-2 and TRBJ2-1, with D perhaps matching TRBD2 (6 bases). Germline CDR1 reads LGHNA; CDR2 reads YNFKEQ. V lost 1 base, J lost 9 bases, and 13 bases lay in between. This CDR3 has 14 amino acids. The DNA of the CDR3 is TGTGCCAGCAGCCAAGCCGGGGGAGTGAGTGAGCAGTTCTTC. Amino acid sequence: CASSQAGGVSEQFF.

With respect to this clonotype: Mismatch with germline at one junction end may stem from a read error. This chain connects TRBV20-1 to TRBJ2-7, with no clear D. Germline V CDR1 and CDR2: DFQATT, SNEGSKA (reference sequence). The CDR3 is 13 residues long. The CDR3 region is CSASSVTSNERYF. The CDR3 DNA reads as TGCAGTGCTTCTTCGGTTACGTCCAACGAGCGGTACTTC.

The CDR3 coding sequence is TGCAGCATACAGAGGAGAGTAGATTCCTACGAGCAGTACTTC. As protein: CSIQRRVDSYEQYF. The gene calls are TRBV29-1 and TRBJ2-7; D is ambiguous. CDR1 SQVTM and CDR2 ANQGSEA come from the germline V gene. V lost 8 bases and J 1 base, leaving 18 bases between the germline ends. The CDR3 spans 14 residues.

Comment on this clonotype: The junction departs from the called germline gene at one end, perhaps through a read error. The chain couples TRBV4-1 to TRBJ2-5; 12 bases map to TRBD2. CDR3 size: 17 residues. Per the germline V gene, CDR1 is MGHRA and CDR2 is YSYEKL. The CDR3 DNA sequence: TGCGCCAGCAGCCAAGGGGAAGGACTAGCGGGACTAGAGACTCAGTACTTC. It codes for CASSQGEGLAGLETQYF.

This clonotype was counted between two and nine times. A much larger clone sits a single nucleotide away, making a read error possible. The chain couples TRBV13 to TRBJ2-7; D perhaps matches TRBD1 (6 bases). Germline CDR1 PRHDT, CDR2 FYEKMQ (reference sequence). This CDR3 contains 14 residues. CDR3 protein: CTSSLRTGSYEQYF. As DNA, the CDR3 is TGTACCAGCAGCTTACGAACAGGGAGTTACGAGCAGTACTTC.

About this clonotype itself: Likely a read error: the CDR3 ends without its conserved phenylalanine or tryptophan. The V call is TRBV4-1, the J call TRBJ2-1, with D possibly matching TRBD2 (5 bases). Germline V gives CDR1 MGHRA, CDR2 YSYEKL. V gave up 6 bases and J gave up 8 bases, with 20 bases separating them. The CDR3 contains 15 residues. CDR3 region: CASSAASAGIDEQFS. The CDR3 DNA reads TGCGCCAGCAGTGCAGCGAGCGCCGGGATTGATGAGCAGTTCTCC.

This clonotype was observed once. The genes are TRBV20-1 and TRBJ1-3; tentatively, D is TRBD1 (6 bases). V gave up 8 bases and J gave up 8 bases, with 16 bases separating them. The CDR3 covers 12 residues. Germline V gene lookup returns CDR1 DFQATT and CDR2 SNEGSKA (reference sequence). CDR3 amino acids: CSTRTEQDTIYF. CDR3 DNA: TGCAGTACTCGGACAGAGCAAGACACCATATATTTT.